This T cell receptor (beta chain) derives from a study of shared clonotypes between healthy human individuals. All donors were Caucasian adults living in Nashville, Tennessee. The length of the CDR3 is 15 residues. Germline V gene lookup returns CDR1 LGHNT and CDR2 FRNRAP. The V gene end was trimmed by 5 bases and the J gene end by 8 bases; junction bases not matched to a gene: 8. Assay: immunoSEQ multiplex PCR; the TCRdb copy retains only in-frame clones and omits some. The sample comprises about 1 million clones, 65% to 80% of which are singletons, and 1.4% rests with the top ten. Input material: memory CD4+ T cells sorted from blood. The sample's subset: CD45RA-negative fraction. The sequence was obtained from a man between 18 and 35 years old in good health. The chain is built from TRBV12-5 and TRBJ2-1, with 11 nucleotides matching TRBD2. Here the CDR3 DNA reads TGTGCTAGTGGTCCGGGGACTAGCGGCTCGTATGAGCAGTTCTTC. Translation gives CASGPGTSGSYEQFF.